This T cell receptor (beta chain) was identified in a study of cytomegalovirus exposure and HLA in healthy donors (dated by TCRdb to 2015 to 2018). With regard to the full study: According to an earlier analysis of a few hundred of the donors, about 190 million T cells yielded over 100 million unique TCR beta sequences and 276 Gb of sequence data. Roughly 300 gigabases of sequencing data and 70 million to 95 million unique TCR sequences made up an early release that covered over 550 HLA-typed donors. Of the roughly 400 genotyped donors, approximately 80% fell in the genetic ancestry cluster associated with self-reported Caucasian donors. The study aimed to test whether signatures of past pathogen exposure could be identified by cataloging public T cell receptors. The study profiled the T cell repertoires of about 720 subjects by immunosequencing and related them to cytomegalovirus serostatus. Besides the first cohort of under 700 subjects, a separate validation cohort made up of roughly 120 different subjects was used. The study combined high-throughput TCR immunosequencing, statistical association of individual TCRs with disease status, and machine learning to predict cytomegalovirus infection status. In a later analysis, previously published TCR beta repertoires from 666 donors were re-analyzed and high-resolution HLA genotyping was added so that TCR occurrence patterns could be studied. In the later analysis, no new phenotypic data were used to find candidate immune exposures; instead, reliance was placed on TCR beta sequences and their occurrence across donors. To decide whether each TCR beta V gene segment behaved as functional or pseudogenic, an earlier analysis of some 540 of the donors relied on high-throughput TCR beta sequencing. Donor age, sex, ethnicity and CMV serostatus were compiled together with the repertoire data. In a later genetic analysis, genome-wide SNP genotypes for about three fifths of the 666 donors were used, and that subset was treated as a discovery cohort. Every repertoire in the discovery cohort had been generated on one and the same sequencing platform. HLA typing covered class I and class II loci at four-digit resolution. The number of donors typed differed by locus, with roughly 629-640 for A, B, C, DRB1 and DQB1, around 560 for DQA1, 606 for DPA1, and around 430 for DPB1. Several DR-DQ haplotypes were handled as single units for association and clustering because linkage in the cohort was strong. Among about 410 genotyped donors of the cohort, an average of approximately 240,000 unique TCR beta nucleotide sequences was sequenced per donor, of which approximately 19% were non-productive. The investigation overall reported the following: The classifier was reported to diagnose cytomegalovirus status with high specificity and sensitivity in both the original cohort and the validation cohort. This cohort had only TCR beta chains sequenced, and the lack of alpha or paired-chain data limited which features could be detected. Several of the top co-occurrence clusters appeared to be linked to parvovirus B19, influenza, CMV and Epstein-Barr virus, according to a later analysis. Strong co-occurrence of HLA alleles, especially DR and DQ, made assigning TCR associations to individual alleles difficult. Immune exposure information for the cohort was limited to CMV serostatus. Because some donors lacked HLA typing at each locus, the association tests relied only on the typed subset. Compared with the approximately 600-donor mean, donors in an Asian-associated ancestry cluster had fewer N-insertions in productive TCRs, according to a later genetic analysis. Linkage disequilibrium might explain the correlated functional status among segregating V segments, but an unknown experimental factor could not be ruled out. The earlier analysis of 587 of the donors excluded roughly 16 rarely observed V segments, including chromosome 9 orphons, because counts were too low. Across donors, most TCR sequences were observed very rarely, whereas some public TCRs were present in many individuals. Presence/absence analyses assumed roughly uniform sequencing depth across donors, an assumption that may not hold. The authors suggested that the approach could potentially be generalized to other disease states and immunological phenotypes. In a later analysis, most CMV-associated TCR beta chains were found to appear HLA-restricted, with HLA associations seemingly driven largely by CMV exposure. In vitro tests confirmed that a few of the cytomegalovirus-associated TCR beta chains recognize cytomegalovirus antigens. In a later analysis, about 17,000 TCR beta sequences were associated with specific HLA alleles at a false discovery rate of 0.05. A further reported finding was that TCR beta sequences accurately predicted the HLA-A and HLA-B alleles for most subjects in the first cohort. The 87-base-pair reads could not distinguish some IMGT-functional V segments, including TRBV6-2 and TRBV6-3, so those segments were excluded. An association between a missense DCLRE1C variant and V-gene and J-gene trimming of TCR beta chains was found in a later genetic analysis and replicated in an independent cohort. The study gave a list of under 200 TCR beta chains associated with cytomegalovirus. In a later analysis, TCR association rates were found to vary across HLA loci, with the most associated TCRs seen for DRB1 alleles and the fewest for HLA-C alleles. In an earlier analysis of fewer than 750 of the donors, most TCR beta V segments were observed in productive rearrangements about 90% or about 30% of the time, broadly matching IMGT annotations. In a later analysis, HLA-associated TCR beta chains were found to be more clonally expanded and to have lower generation probabilities than equally common non-associated chains. A group of highly shared sequence variants was considered likely to be a technical artifact of the sequencing pipeline.

Library method: the immunoSEQ multiplex PCR assay. The multiplex PCR relied on a mix of 60 forward primers for TCR Vbeta segments and 13 reverse primers for TCR Jbeta segments. A multiplex PCR assay on genomic DNA amplified the CDR3 region of rearranged TCR beta genes. The amplified TCR beta libraries were sequenced on the Illumina HiSeq System as 87-base-pair reads. Turning to the authors' computational methods: A later analysis counted tens of millions of unique TCR beta chains across the 500 to 850 repertoires, and roughly 11 million of these chains were shared by at least two donors. Raw reads were error-corrected and collapsed into unique sequences by a nearest-neighbor algorithm in which closely related sequences were merged to remove PCR and sequencing errors. Alignment of CDR3 sequences to IMGT reference sequences was used to assign V, D and J gene segments. For a sequence to be retained, at least a six-nucleotide match to both a V gene segment and a J gene segment was required. A rearrangement counted as productive if the CDR3 had no stop codons and remained in frame with V and J, and every other rearrangement counted as non-productive. CDR3 was defined according to IMGT convention as the region running from the second conserved V-encoded cysteine to the conserved J-encoded phenylalanine. Sequences without an unambiguous match to a single V gene segment were excluded from the earlier analysis of about 640 of the donors. An earlier analysis of approximately 590 of the donors classified V segments as functional when productive rearrangements were above 56.7% and as segregating when the standard deviation between donors was above 5%. To diagnose cytomegalovirus status from the catalog of TCR beta chain sequences, a statistical classification framework was built. A later analysis assigned V and J genes by comparing TCR nucleotide sequences with IMGT/GENE-DB human TR gene sequences. Using the TCRdist pipeline, a later analysis assigned CDR3 sequences along with most-parsimonious VDJ recombination scenarios. In a later analysis, every TCR beta chain was defined by the combination of its CDR3 amino acid sequence and its V-gene family, and reads without a unique V-gene family were dropped. To address suspected cross-contamination and a sequencing artifact, a later analysis removed over 500 highly shared, low-generation-probability nucleotide sequences. In a later analysis, a clonal expansion index was calculated for each public chain from normalized within-repertoire ranks of inferred template counts. A later analysis computed generation probabilities with a VDJ recombination model fitted to out-of-frame rearrangements, and checked the results against IGoR. A later analysis scored TCR-TCR, TCR-HLA and TCR-CMV co-occurrence with hypergeometric tests, applying a repertoire-size bias correction to TCR pairs. False discovery rates were estimated in a later analysis by permuting HLA or CMV assignments 20 times. In a later analysis, co-occurring TCRs were grouped using DBSCAN, and TCRdist sequence similarity was added for clustering within HLA-allele-positive subsets. For co-occurrence clustering, repertoires with fewer than 30,000 or more than 120,000 public chains were excluded, along with 4 to 6 repertoires with anomalous nucleotide sharing. TCRdb holds this immuneACCESS table with in-frame rearrangements only. Some clones are missing; in checked studies, unresolved V genes explain under half, and the rest has no known cause. The D gene and trimming were derived from the DNA, and the V and J assignments and clone size from that table. The sample table contains about 170,000 clones; only one count was recorded for roughly 79% of them. Approximately 2.1% of the sample is held by the ten biggest clonotypes.

The cohort comprised 550 to 700 healthy bone marrow donors. At the time of sampling, all cohort members were nominally healthy, though unrecorded immune exposures were likely present. The donor was CMV seropositive and was included in the group of 250 to 300 seropositive cohort members. A peripheral blood sample was provided by each donor, and peripheral blood mononuclear cells were used for TCR beta sequencing. The Qiagen DNeasy Blood Extraction Kit was used to extract genomic DNA from the blood cell samples. Comments on this clone: No antigen is known for it. An end of the junction differs from the germline gene, which may be a read error. Distinct nucleotide sequences in the sample also encode this CDR3.

From the cysteine up to the phenylalanine, the CDR3 has a length of 14 residues. CDR3 DNA only is kept here, 42 bases in frame from base 1. CDR1 SGHDT and CDR2 YYEEEE are derived from the germline V gene. The chain joins TRBV5-6 to TRBJ1-1; TRBD1 agrees with 7 junctional bases. The source of this sequence is a woman between 25 and 40 years old in good health and CMV-seropositive. The sequenced sample was PBMCs. The DNA sequence is given as TGCGCCAGCAGCCCGGGGGACAGTCTCGCCGAAGCTTTCTTT. Translation gives CASSPGDSLAEAFF.